This TCR beta chain was documented in a study of blood T cell repertoires in COVID-19 (dated by TCRdb to 2018 to 2020). About the full investigation: Samples from collaborators originated in the United States, Italy and Spain and spanned both the acute and convalescent phases of COVID-19. The material from the prospective study consisted of cDNA or gDNA derived from T cells, B-cell-depleted T cells, or PBMCs. Deeply sampled blood TCRbeta repertoires from subjects exposed to, actively infected with, or recovered from COVID-19 were included in the dataset. The repertoires were made available in a free public database intended to serve as a resource for research on the immune response to SARS-CoV-2. Samples were obtained from the ongoing ImmuneRACE study (first 160 participants) and from about 1,300 subjects provided by 6 global collaborators. Sample metadata almost always included a de-identified subject ID, COVID-19 status, age in years and sex. Where HLA class I and class II types were available, the types were taken from metadata supplied by the sample provider, not from assay-based typing.

Trimming removed 5 bases from V and 4 bases from J, leaving 15 bases between the germline ends. CDR1 and CDR2 were assigned from the germline V gene (reference sequence) as GTSNPN and SVGIG. Including the terminal cysteine and phenylalanine, the CDR3 comprises 13 residues. Only the CDR3 DNA stays, 39 bases, in frame from base 1. Concerning this clone itself: Its antigen is unknown. No base qualities exist here, and no much larger clone lies one base off it.

The full study reports these points: How much clinical and demographic metadata was included differed by source and by participant, and the metadata was provided uncurated.

The immunoSEQ Assay, a bias-controlled multiplex PCR, was used to amplify TCRbeta CDR3 regions from genomic DNA. As for the original processing: Within the assay, amplification of reference gene primers was used to estimate how many nucleated cells each sample contained. Sequence reads were collapsed and filtered to measure the absolute abundance of every unique TCRbeta CDR3 rearrangement. For each sample, productive Simpson clonality was calculated by taking the square root of Simpson's diversity index across productive rearrangements. TCRdb re-hosts the immuneACCESS table, in-frame sequences only. Its copies lack some clones; in the studies checked, an unresolved V gene accounts for under half of them, and the cause for the rest is not known. V, J and clone size derive from that table, while D and trimming were established from the DNA sequence. In all, the sample holds tens of thousands of clones, and approximately 90% of those were seen once. Under 13% of the sample goes to the ten largest clones.

Each collaborating institution followed its own protocols to collect whole blood in K2EDTA tubes. For TCRbeta analysis, collaborator samples were shipped as frozen whole blood, as isolated PBMCs, or as DNA extracted from either sample type. Sequencing was done on a sample of peripheral blood. The chain employs TRBV30 and TRBJ2-7; TRBD2 is perhaps the D gene, given 6 matching bases. The source is a man aged 65 to 79 with active or convalescent COVID-19. The nucleotides are TGTGCCTGGGAAGGCCCTGGAGGGTACGAGCAGTACTTC. This sequence encodes CAWEGPGGYEQYF.